These 22 T cell receptor beta chains originate from one sample sequenced in a study of OX40 agonist ivuxolimab in advanced cancers. The data were produced by immunoSEQ multiplex PCR, yet TCRdb's version contains in-frame clones alone and is incomplete. The profile shows 55,000 to 80,000 clones, around 84% of them singletons. The sequencing used CD4+ or CD8+ T cells sorted from blood, collected in a trial of the OX40 agonist ivuxolimab. The receptor set was obtained from an adult with an advanced solid tumor such as melanoma, head and neck, liver or kidney cancer.

The chain couples TRBV5-1 to TRBJ2-6, with D unclear. CDR1 is SGHRS, CDR2 YFSETQ, per germline. The V gene lost 0 bases and the J gene lost 0 bases, with 7 bases spanning the gap. The CDR3 has 16 amino acids. CDR3 residues: CASSLAVSSGANVLTF. The CDR3 DNA reads as TGCGCCAGCAGCTTGGCCGTATCCTCTGGGGCCAACGTCCTGACTTTC. Full variable domain (missing parts from reference TRBV5-1 and TRBJ2-6): KAGVTQTPRYLIKTRGQQVTLSCSPISGHRSVSWYQQTPGQGLQFLFEYFSETQRNKGNFPGRFSGRQFSNSRSEMNVSTLELGDSALYLCASSLAVSSGANVLTFGAGSRLTVL.

This clone showed up just a few times. This sequence joins TRBV15 and TRBJ2-7, with D possibly TRBD2 on 5 matching bases. The length of the CDR3 is 12 residues. V lost 8 bases to trimming and J lost 5 bases, with 13 bases between them. CDR1 and CDR2 from the germline V gene are LNHNV and YYDKDF (reference sequence). CDR3 bases: TGTGCCACCGCGGAGGAAACAAACGAGCAGTACTTC. Its protein product is CATAEETNEQYF. The full variable domain, in which reference TRBV15 and TRBJ2-7 provide the parts outside the CDR3, is DAMVIQNPRYQVTQFGKPVTLSCSQTLNHNVMYWYQQKSSQAPKLLFHYYDKDFNNEADTPDNFQSRRPNTSFCFLDIRSPGLGDTAMYLCATAEETNEQYFGPGTRLTVT.

This clone occurred once. This chain uses TRBV5-4 with TRBJ2-5, with 7 nucleotides matching TRBD2. V dropped 4 bases and J dropped 2; count of bases not matched to a gene: 8. CDR1 SGHNT and CDR2 YYREEE come from the germline V gene (reference sequence). The CDR3 spans 15 residues. Here the CDR3 reads CASSPGGGSQETQYF. The CDR3 DNA follows: TGTGCCAGCAGCCCTGGGGGGGGTAGTCAAGAGACCCAGTACTTC. Full variable domain (missing parts from reference TRBV5-4 and TRBJ2-5): ETGVTQSPTHLIKTRGQQVTLRCSSQSGHNTVSWYQQALGQGPQFIFQYYREEENGRGNFPPRFSGLQFPNYSSELNVNALELDDSALYLCASSPGGGSQETQYFGPGTRLLVL.

The genes are TRBV27 and TRBJ2-3, with TRBD1 matching over 8 bases. The CDR3 is 16 residues long. Germline lookup yields CDR1 MNHEY and CDR2 SMNVEV (reference sequence). V lost 6 bases, J lost 1 base, and 9 bases stayed unmatched. In DNA, the CDR3 is TGTGCCAGCAGCAGGGACAGGTTGACACGCACAGATACGCAGTATTTT. Its translation is CASSRDRLTRTDTQYF.

CDR3: CASSRRNEGMNTEAFF. CDR3 DNA: TGTGCCAGCAGCCGGAGAAATGAGGGCATGAACACTGAAGCTTTCTTT. V usage is TRBV5-5 and J usage is TRBJ1-1; D gene uncertain. The V end was cut by 4 bases, the J end by 0 bases, with 16 bases between. The CDR3 has 16 amino acids. CDR1 and CDR2 from the germline V gene are SGHKS and YYEKEE (reference sequence).

V gene TRBV6-1 combines with J gene TRBJ1-1, with D hard to call. V dropped 6 bases and J dropped 5 bases, with 10 bases sitting between them. CDR1 is MNHNS, CDR2 SASEGT, per germline. This CDR3 is 12 amino acids long. CDR3 nucleotides: TGTGCCAGCAGGGCCAGCGGGACTGAAGCTTTCTTT. Amino acids: CASRASGTEAFF.

This chain connects TRBV11-2 to TRBJ2-2; 8 bases map to TRBD1. Trimming took 2 bases from V and 7 from J; bases not matched to a gene: 9. CDR1 and CDR2 (germline): SGHAT, FQNNGV. The CDR3 runs to 16 residues. The chain's CDR3 is CASSLIRTGLHGELFF. The CDR3 nucleotides read TGTGCCAGCAGCTTAATCCGGACAGGGCTACACGGGGAGCTGTTTTTT.

The V call is TRBV7-9, the J call TRBJ2-4; D might be TRBD1 or TRBD2, each matching 5 bases. The germline CDR1 and CDR2 sequences are SEHNR and FQNEAQ (reference sequence). CDR3 length: 17 amino acids. V gave up 1 base and J gave up 0 bases, with 13 bases separating them. The CDR3 coding sequence is TGTGCCAGCAGCTTAGGGGGGTATGGACTAGCCAAAAACATTCAGTACTTC. It specifies CASSLGGYGLAKNIQYF.

The chain recombines TRBV15 with TRBJ1-5, with 9 positions matching TRBD1. The CDR3 is 14 residues long. The germline gives CDR1 LNHNV, CDR2 YYDKDF (reference sequence). Losses at the gene ends were 5 bases for V and 7 bases for J; bases not matched to a gene: 6. CDR3 in DNA: TGTGCCACCAGCGGACAGGGGTCACGGCAGCCCCAGCATTTT. It yields the protein CATSGQGSRQPQHF.

The rearrangement links TRBV27 to TRBJ2-2, with D maybe TRBD1 (6 bases). The CDR3 consists of 15 residues. Germline V lookup: CDR1 MNHEY, CDR2 SMNVEV (reference sequence). Trimming stripped 3 bases from V and 6 bases from J, with 14 bases between. This CDR3 reads CASSFSNTGSGELFF. The CDR3 DNA is TGTGCCAGCAGTTTCTCTAATACAGGGTCCGGGGAGCTGTTTTTT.

This rearrangement joins TRBV13 to TRBJ2-3, with D uncertain. CDR1 and CDR2 (germline): PRHDT, FYEKMQ (reference sequence). The CDR3 is 15 amino acids. Trimming took off 3 bases at V and 2 bases at J, with 12 bases between the two ends. Here the CDR3 reads CASSFGRDLTDTQYF. Written as DNA, the CDR3 is TGTGCCAGCAGCTTTGGTCGTGACCTCACAGATACGCAGTATTTT.

This clone was seen once. The J gene is TRBJ2-4, the V gene TRBV30; D gene ambiguous. There are 12 residues in the CDR3. Germline V gene sequence: CDR1 GTSNPN, CDR2 SVGIG (reference sequence). The V end was cut by 5 bases, the J end by 3 bases, with 8 bases between. The CDR3: CAWAAYKNIQYF. The CDR3 nucleotides read TGTGCCTGGGCGGCTTACAAAAACATTCAGTACTTC. The variable domain in full, with the rest retrieved from reference TRBV30 and TRBJ2-4, is SQTIHQWPATLVQPVGSPLSLECTVEGTSNPNLYWYRQAAGRGLQLLFYSVGIGQISSEVPQNLSASRPQDRQFILSSKKLLLSDSGFYLCAWAAYKNIQYFGAGTRLSVL.

The rearrangement links TRBV7-3 to TRBJ2-1, with D perhaps matching TRBD2 (6 bases). CDR1 and CDR2 from the germline V gene are SGHTA and FQGTGA. This CDR3 is built from 15 residues. V lost 0 bases to trimming and J lost 6 bases, with 12 bases between them. CDR3 nucleotides: TGTGCCAGCAGCTTAACGGCGGGACCGGTCAATGAGCAGTTCTTC. Encoded protein: CASSLTAGPVNEQFF.

The CDR3 coding sequence is TGTGCCAGCAGCCTTCAGGGGAACTATGGCTACACCTTC. This sequence encodes CASSLQGNYGYTF. The chain joins TRBV7-9 to TRBJ1-2, with a weak D call TRBD1 (6 bases). The CDR3 runs 13 residues. Germline CDR1 and CDR2: SEHNR and FQNEAQ (reference sequence). V lost 5 bases and J lost 2, with 9 bases in between.

The chain recombines TRBV9 with TRBJ1-5, with D hard to call. Trimming cost V 0 bases and J 3 bases, with 7 bases left between them. CDR3 length equals 14 residues. The V gene's germline CDR1 is SGDLS and CDR2 YYNGEE. DNA for the CDR3: TGTGCCAGCAGCGTAGAGGTAGACAATCAGCCCCAGCATTTT. This encodes CASSVEVDNQPQHF.

The chain joins TRBV10-3 to TRBJ1-1; D unclear. The CDR3 loop spans 13 amino acids. Germline assignment: CDR1 ENHRY and CDR2 SYGVKD. V was cut by 3 bases and J by 5 bases, with 10 bases left in between. CDR3 loop: CAISDGRATEAFF. For the CDR3, the DNA is TGTGCCATCAGTGATGGAAGGGCGACTGAAGCTTTCTTT.

A few counts support this clone. This rearrangement joins TRBV29-1 to TRBJ2-1; D ambiguous. CDR3 length equals 11 residues. Germline assignment: CDR1 SQVTM and CDR2 ANQGSEA. V was clipped by 5 bases and J by 6 bases, with 8 bases between them. The CDR3 sequence is CSVYYRNEQFF. In nucleotides, the CDR3 is TGCAGCGTTTACTACCGCAATGAGCAGTTCTTC.

This clone showed up just a few times. The V gene is TRBV4-3, the J gene TRBJ2-7; D possibly corresponds to TRBD2 (5 bases). V shed 2 bases and J shed 4 bases, with 12 bases lying between them. Germline CDR1 LGHNA, CDR2 YSLEER. The CDR3 has 14 amino acids. For the CDR3, the DNA is TGCGCCAGCAGCCAATCCCCCGGGAATTACGAGCAGTACTTC. It specifies CASSQSPGNYEQYF.

A single count supports this clone. The V call is TRBV7-9, the J call TRBJ2-5; TRBD2 might be the D (7 bases). Germline CDR1 and CDR2: SEHNR and FQNEAQ (reference sequence). Trimming removed 1 base at V and 5 bases at J, with 17 bases between. This CDR3 comprises 16 residues. The CDR3 sequence is CASSLGGGGISETQYF. The CDR3 DNA reads TGTGCCAGCAGCTTAGGAGGCGGGGGCATTTCTGAGACCCAGTACTTC.

This clone was recorded a few times. The J gene is TRBJ1-1, the V gene TRBV29-1, with D unresolved. The ends were cut back, 2 bases at V and 11 bases at J, with 12 bases in the middle. There are 11 residues in the CDR3. Germline CDR1 is SQVTM and CDR2 is ANQGSEA. CDR3 residues: CSVEIRDWAFF. The DNA for the CDR3 is TGCAGCGTTGAAATCCGTGACTGGGCTTTCTTT.

The chain is built from TRBV7-3 and TRBJ2-6; D unclear. Germline CDR1 reads SGHTA; CDR2 reads FQGTGA. The CDR3 sequence is 16 residues long. V lost 5 bases, J lost 0 bases, and 11 bases lay in between. The CDR3 nucleotides read TGTGCCAGCAGCCCACGGACGACCTCTGGGGCCAACGTCCTGACTTTC. As protein: CASSPRTTSGANVLTF.

The J gene is TRBJ2-6, the V gene TRBV7-9; weak D call: TRBD1 (5 bases). The germline V and J ends were trimmed by 3 bases and 0 bases, with 12 bases remaining between them. CDR1 and CDR2 from the germline V gene are SEHNR and FQNEAQ (reference sequence). The CDR3 is made up of 17 amino acids. The CDR3 here is CASSFPPRGSGANVLTF. CDR3 DNA: TGTGCCAGCAGCTTCCCGCCAAGGGGCTCTGGGGCCAACGTCCTGACTTTC.